A selection of T cell receptor beta chains follows, all from one sample in a study of regulatory T cells. The data were produced by immunoSEQ multiplex PCR, yet TCRdb's version contains in-frame clones alone and is incomplete. This table has around 16,000 clones, 84% appearing once. Sequencing was performed on conventional CD4+ T cells sorted from blood. These receptor sequences come from a person between 30 and 45 years old with CD3G deficiency. Both conserved end residues are part of each CDR3.

>TRBV6-1|TRBJ1-2
CASIRDNRGDYGYTF
>TRBV28|TRBJ1-2
CASSDRTIRSRGYTF
>TRBV7-8|TRBJ2-7
CASSPGRAIYEQYF
>TRBV7-2|TRBJ1-2
CASSNRLGSSYTF
>TRBV28|TRBJ2-7
CASSISTGGEQYF
>TRBV11-1|TRBJ2-3
CASSVGRKEGTDTQYF
>TRBV6-1|TRBJ2-7
CASSRGFYEQYF
>TRBV11-2|TRBJ2-2
CASSRADSNTGELFF
>TRBV6-1|TRBJ1-4
CASSDMDEKLFF
>TRBV13|TRBJ2-3
CASSRSGGGPDTQYF
>TRBV7-8|TRBJ1-1
CASSQGQANTEAFF
>TRBV27|TRBJ2-7
CASSRTFGGEQYF
>TRBV7-8|TRBJ2-1
CASSSRDRAYNEQFF
>TRBV5-1|TRBJ2-2
CASGQGPNTGELFF
>TRBV6-1|TRBJ1-1
CASRDRAPTEAFF
>TRBV6-5|TRBJ1-5
CASSSYRGRGFQPQHF
>TRBV5-1|TRBJ2-1
CASSWTGGNEQFF
>TRBV7-8|TRBJ1-3
CASSPLGNTIYF
>TRBV6-6|TRBJ1-1
CASSYSGPDTEAFF
>TRBV7-9|TRBJ1-4
CASSPGQQNEKLFF
>TRBV28|TRBJ1-1
CASSFGFSGEAFF
>TRBV28|TRBJ1-5
CASSLSWGSNQPQHF
>TRBV28|TRBJ2-1
CASSRWTSGNKNEQFF
>TRBV6-1|TRBJ2-5
CASSREFETQYF
>TRBV6-1|TRBJ1-5
CASSAEGRSQPQHF